Below are 6 T cell receptor beta chains sequenced from a single sample in a study of cytomegalovirus exposure and HLA in healthy donors. The PCR was carried out with 60 Vbeta primers and 13 Jbeta primers. TCRdb's table, derived via immunoSEQ multiplex PCR, lists solely in-frame clones and lacks some. This repertoire includes around 39,000 clones. The material sequenced was PBMCs. The receptors derive from a male donor in good health and CMV-seronegative.

The CDR3 region is CASVTGTGYGYTF. CDR3 bases: TGCGCCAGTGTAACCGGGACAGGGTATGGCTACACCTTC. The chain uses TRBV10-1 and TRBJ1-2; 9 nucleotides match TRBD1. The CDR3 runs to 13 residues. Per the germline V gene, CDR1 is WNHNN and CDR2 is SYGVQD (reference sequence). The V and J ends lost 9 bases and 5 bases, in that order; junction bases with no gene match: 7.

The chain joins TRBV9 to TRBJ1-1; no definite D call. The CDR3 length is 13 residues. Germline CDR1 reads SGDLS; CDR2 reads YYNGEE. Trimming left V 4 bases short and J 4 bases short, with 11 bases between. The CDR3 nucleotides read TGTGCCAGCAGCCCCACGGGGAGCACTGAAGCTTTCTTT. Protein sequence: CASSPTGSTEAFF.

The chain links TRBV7-2 to TRBJ2-5, with D hard to call. The length of the CDR3 is 13 residues. The ends were cut back, 3 bases at V and 5 bases at J, with 10 bases in the middle. Germline CDR1 and CDR2: SGHTA and FQGNSA. The CDR3 protein is CASSLSAAETQYF. The DNA of the CDR3 is TGTGCCAGCAGCTTGTCTGCGGCGGAGACCCAGTACTTC.

The rearrangement uses TRBV6-6 and TRBJ2-2, with D possibly TRBD1 on 8 matching bases. The germline CDR1 and CDR2 sequences are MNHNY and SVGAGI (reference sequence). The V end lost 6 bases, the J end lost 7 bases, and 15 bases lay between the germline ends. The CDR3 runs 14 residues. CDR3 bases: TGTGCCAGCAGACCGACAGGGGAGGGCGGGGAGCTGTTTTTT. This codes for CASRPTGEGGELFF.

This sequence joins TRBV28 and TRBJ1-6; 10 bases agree with TRBD1. Germline V CDR1 and CDR2: MDHEN, SYDVKM. There are 14 residues in the CDR3. The J segment lost 9 bases and the V segment lost 8 bases, leaving 7 bases of the junction unmatched. The chain's CDR3 is CASWDGQGVSPLHF. The CDR3 DNA is TGTGCCAGCTGGGATGGACAGGGGGTTTCACCCCTCCACTTT.

The chain is built from TRBV15 and TRBJ1-5; 8 positions agree with TRBD1. The V gene's germline CDR1 is LNHNV and CDR2 YYDKDF (reference sequence). Trimming cost V 5 bases and J 1 base; bases outside gene matches: 10. This CDR3 has 17 amino acids. This chain's CDR3 is CATSSPTRDRSNQPQHF. In DNA, the CDR3 is TGTGCCACCAGCTCCCCTACCCGGGACAGGAGCAATCAGCCCCAGCATTTT.